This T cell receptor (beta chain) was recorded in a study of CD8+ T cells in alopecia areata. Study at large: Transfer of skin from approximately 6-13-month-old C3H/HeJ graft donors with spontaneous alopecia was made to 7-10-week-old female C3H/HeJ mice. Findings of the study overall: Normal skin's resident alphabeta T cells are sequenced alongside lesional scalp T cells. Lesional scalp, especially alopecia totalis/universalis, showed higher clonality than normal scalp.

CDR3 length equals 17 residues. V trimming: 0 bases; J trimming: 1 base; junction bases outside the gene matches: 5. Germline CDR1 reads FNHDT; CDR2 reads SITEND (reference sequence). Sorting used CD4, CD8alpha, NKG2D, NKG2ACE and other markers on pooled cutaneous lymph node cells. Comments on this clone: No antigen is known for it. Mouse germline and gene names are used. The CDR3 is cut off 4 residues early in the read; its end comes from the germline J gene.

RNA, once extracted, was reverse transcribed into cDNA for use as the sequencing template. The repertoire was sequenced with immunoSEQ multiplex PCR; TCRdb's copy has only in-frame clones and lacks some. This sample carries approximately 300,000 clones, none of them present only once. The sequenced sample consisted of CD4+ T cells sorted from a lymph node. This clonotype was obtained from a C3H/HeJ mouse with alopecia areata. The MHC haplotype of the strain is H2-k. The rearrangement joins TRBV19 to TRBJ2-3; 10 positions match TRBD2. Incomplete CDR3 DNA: TGTGCCAGCAGTATAGCTAGACTGGGGGGAGGTGCAGAA. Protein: CASSIARLGGGAE. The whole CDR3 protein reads CASSIARLGGGAETLYF. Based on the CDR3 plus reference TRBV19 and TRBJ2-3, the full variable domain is GGIITQTPKFLIGQEGQKLTLKCQQNFNHDTMYWYRQDSGKGLRLIYYSITENDLQKGDLSEGYDASREKKSSFSLTVTSAQKNEMAVFLCASSIARLGGGAETLYFGSGTRLTVL.